Listed below are T cell receptor beta chains from one sample, sequenced in a study of Ad26.COV2.S vaccination and SARS-CoV-2 variants. Measured with immunoSEQ multiplex PCR; TCRdb has only the in-frame clones, and not every one. The sample has approximately 410,000 clones; roughly 90% are singletons. The specimen was peripheral blood, collected in a trial of Ad26.COV2.S vaccine versus placebo. The receptor set was obtained from a person between 18 and 65 years old who received the Ad26.COV2.S COVID-19 vaccine or a placebo. The CDR3 runs from the conserved cysteine through the conserved F or W. Fields, in order: V gene, clone size, D gene, J gene, CDR3 protein, CDR3 DNA. The D gene is left open where the match is weak. Expanded clones are given a class, and other clones once, few, many or no size at all.

v_call: TRBV29-1; clone_size: -; d_call: TRBD1; j_call: TRBJ2-5; cdr3_aa: CSVGDRGPGMETQYF; cdr3_nt: TGCAGCGTCGGAGACAGGGGCCCCGGGATGGAGACCCAGTACTTC
v_call: TRBV5-1; clone_size: -; d_call: -; j_call: TRBJ2-3; cdr3_aa: CASSLAGAQYF; cdr3_nt: TGCGCCAGCAGCTTGGCAGGTGCGCAGTATTTT
v_call: TRBV20-1; clone_size: -; d_call: -; j_call: TRBJ2-7; cdr3_aa: CSASTNYEQYF; cdr3_nt: TGCAGTGCATCGACGAACTACGAGCAGTACTTC
v_call: TRBV3-1/TRBV3-2; clone_size: -; d_call: TRBD2; j_call: TRBJ2-1; cdr3_aa: CASSAPRLASSYNEQFF; cdr3_nt: TGTGCCAGCAGCGCCCCCCGACTAGCGAGCTCCTACAATGAGCAGTTCTTC
v_call: TRBV4-1; clone_size: once; d_call: TRBD2; j_call: TRBJ2-3; cdr3_aa: CASSQGPSGVSTDTQYF; cdr3_nt: TGCGCCAGCAGCCAGGGTCCTAGCGGGGTGAGCACAGATACGCAGTATTTT
v_call: TRBV30; clone_size: -; d_call: TRBD1; j_call: TRBJ2-4; cdr3_aa: CAWTKTRQGLAKNIQYF; cdr3_nt: TGTGCCTGGACCAAGACTAGACAGGGGTTAGCCAAAAACATTCAGTACTTC
v_call: TRBV7-9; clone_size: -; d_call: -; j_call: TRBJ1-3; cdr3_aa: CASSVDVGSGNTIYF; cdr3_nt: TGTGCCAGCAGCGTGGACGTAGGCTCTGGAAACACCATATATTTT
v_call: TRBV28; clone_size: -; d_call: TRBD1; j_call: TRBJ2-1; cdr3_aa: CASTRGGTGNYNEQFF; cdr3_nt: TGTGCCAGCACTCGAGGGGGGACAGGCAACTACAATGAGCAGTTCTTC
v_call: TRBV3-1/TRBV3-2; clone_size: -; d_call: TRBD2; j_call: TRBJ2-1; cdr3_aa: CASSQIAGDPYNEQFF; cdr3_nt: TGTGCCAGCAGCCAAATAGCGGGGGATCCCTACAATGAGCAGTTCTTC
v_call: TRBV11-2; clone_size: -; d_call: -; j_call: TRBJ2-5; cdr3_aa: CASSSARRETQYF; cdr3_nt: TGTGCCAGCAGCTCCGCGAGGAGGGAGACCCAGTACTTC
v_call: TRBV13; clone_size: -; d_call: -; j_call: TRBJ2-1; cdr3_aa: CASREGTGSYNEQFF; cdr3_nt: TGTGCCAGCAGGGAGGGAACAGGGTCCTACAATGAGCAGTTCTTC